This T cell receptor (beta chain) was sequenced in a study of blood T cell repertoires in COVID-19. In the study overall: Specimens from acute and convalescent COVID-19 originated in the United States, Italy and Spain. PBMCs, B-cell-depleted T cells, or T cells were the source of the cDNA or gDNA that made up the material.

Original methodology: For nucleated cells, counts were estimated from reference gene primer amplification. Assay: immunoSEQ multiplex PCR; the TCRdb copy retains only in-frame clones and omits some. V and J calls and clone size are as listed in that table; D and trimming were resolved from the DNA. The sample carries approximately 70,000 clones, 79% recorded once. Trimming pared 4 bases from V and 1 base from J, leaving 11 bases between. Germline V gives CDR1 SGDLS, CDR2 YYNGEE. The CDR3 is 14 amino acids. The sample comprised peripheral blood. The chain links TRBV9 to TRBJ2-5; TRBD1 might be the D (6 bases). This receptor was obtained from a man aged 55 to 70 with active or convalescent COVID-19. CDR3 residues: CASSQDSFQETQYF. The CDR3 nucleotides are TGTGCCAGCAGCCAGGACAGCTTCCAAGAGACCCAGTACTTC.